There are many counts of the clone carrying this TCR beta chain. Antigen specificity is unknown. Trimming took off 5 bases at V and 3 bases at J, with 16 bases between the two ends. The CDR3 has 16 amino acids. The source material, RNA transcripts, was used to amplify TCR beta CDR3 regions. With the HTBI primer set, the TCR CDR3 went through a first round of RT-PCR. TCRdb re-derived calls from the multiplex PCR reads in MiXCR, one entry per CDR3 protein. The repertoire has under 650,000 distinct CDR3 sequences, 16% of them found once; the top ten carry 3.8%. The sample is drawn from a study of T cells in Graves' hyperthyroidism and ophthalmopathy. Study-wide context: Pretreatment peripheral blood was obtained at initial diagnosis.

The study, taken as a whole, reports: Peripheral blood also featured most of the thyroid clonotypes expanded above 0.001. By a 13 V-J model, ophthalmopathy was set apart from stable hyperthyroidism. Ophthalmopathy, as predicted by the model, came a median around 7 months after the prediction.

What was sequenced was blood. This chain links TRBV12-3 or TRBV12-4 with TRBJ2-2, with D maybe TRBD2 (5 bases). The source is a woman between 25 and 40 years old with Graves' hyperthyroidism. Written as DNA, the CDR3 is TGTGCCAGCAGTCCCAAGAGACTTAGCGACACCGGGGAGCTGTTTTTT. Protein product: CASSPKRLSDTGELFF.